The 18 T cell receptor beta chains given below trace back to one sample, sequenced in a study of Ad26.COV2.S vaccination and SARS-CoV-2 variants. Assay used: immunoSEQ multiplex PCR; TCRdb lists only in-frame clones, some missing. Of 100,000 or so clones in the sample, less than 85% are singletons; the top ten hold approximately 15%. The sequencing used peripheral blood, collected after recovery from COVID-19. The receptors here all came from a human donor who had recovered from COVID-19.

The genes are TRBV28 and TRBJ1-2, with 7 nucleotides matching TRBD1. From germline, CDR1 is MDHEN and CDR2 SYDVKM. The CDR3 loop spans 13 amino acids. V dropped 6 bases and J dropped 7; count of bases not matched to a gene: 8. The DNA of the CDR3 is TGTGCCAGCAGAAATACAGGGGATCGTGGCTACACCTTC. Amino acid sequence: CASRNTGDRGYTF.

There are a few counts of this clone. In DNA form, the CDR3 reads TGTGCCTGGAGTGGTGGGGGCGATCAGCCCCAGCATTTT. Residues: CAWSGGGDQPQHF. This chain connects TRBV30 to TRBJ1-5; possibly TRBD1 for D (6 bases). Germline assignment: CDR1 GTSNPN and CDR2 SVGIG (reference sequence). Trimming removed 1 base from V and 5 bases from J, with 9 bases in between. There are 13 residues in the CDR3.

This clone was seen just once. This sequence joins TRBV4-2 and TRBJ1-2; D not resolved. This CDR3 comprises 15 residues. CDR1 and CDR2 from the germline V gene are LGHNA and YNFKEQ. Trimming shortened V by 1 base and J by 2 bases, and 11 bases separated the two germline ends. For the CDR3, the DNA is TGTGCCAGCAGCCAAGGAGAGTATGACAACTATGGCTACACCTTC. Its protein is CASSQGEYDNYGYTF.

The chain recombines TRBV30 with TRBJ1-5; D is perhaps TRBD1 (5 bases). V shed 7 bases and J shed 4 bases, with 14 bases lying between them. CDR3 length: 13 residues. CDR1 is GTSNPN, CDR2 SVGIG, per germline (reference sequence). CDR3 in DNA: TGTGCCTTCGGAATGGGGGGGAATCAGCCCCAGCATTTT. Translating it yields CAFGMGGNQPQHF.

The chain uses TRBV6-5 and TRBJ1-1; perhaps TRBD1 as D (5 bases). Between the trimmed V and J ends, which lost 6 bases and 3 bases, there was a span of 14 bases. Germline V gene data show CDR1 as MNHEY and CDR2 as SVGAGI. There are 14 residues in the CDR3. CDR3: CASRPGGDHTEAFF. The CDR3 DNA sequence: TGTGCCAGCAGACCCGGTGGGGACCACACTGAAGCTTTCTTT.

V and J are TRBV5-6 and TRBJ2-3, with 10 bases identical to TRBD1. Germline V CDR1 and CDR2: SGHDT, YYEEEE. The length of the CDR3 is 16 residues. Trimming cost V 2 bases and J 3 bases; bases outside gene matches: 6. The CDR3: CASSLRGGQGTDTQYF. In DNA form, the CDR3 reads TGTGCCAGCAGCTTACGCGGGGGACAGGGGACAGATACGCAGTATTTT. The entire variable domain, with the rest obtained from reference TRBV5-6 and TRBJ2-3, is as follows: DAGVTQSPTHLIKTRGQQVTLRCSPKSGHDTVSWYQQALGQGPQFIFQYYEEEERQRGNFPDRFSGHQFPNYSSELNVNALLLGDSALYLCASSLRGGQGTDTQYFGPGTRLTVL.

This clone occurred once. V usage is TRBV9 and J usage is TRBJ2-3; D may match TRBD1 or TRBD2 (6 bases each). V gave up 0 bases and J gave up 5 bases, with 16 bases separating them. The CDR3 length is 16 residues. The germline V gene has CDR1 SGDLS and CDR2 YYNGEE. The DNA for the CDR3 is TGTGCCAGCAGCGTAGAATGGAGGGGGTCGATAGATACGCAGTATTTT. Translating it yields CASSVEWRGSIDTQYF.

CDR3 in amino acids: CASSDSDRGTEAFF. The CDR3 DNA follows: TGTGCCAGCAGTGACTCGGACAGGGGCACTGAAGCTTTCTTT. The genes are TRBV6-4 and TRBJ1-1; 9 bases line up with TRBD1. With 0 bases clipped from V and 4 bases from J, the junction kept 0 bases outside the gene matches. The CDR3 has 14 amino acids. Germline CDR1 reads MRHNA; CDR2 reads SNTAGT.

In this sample, this clone turned up a few times. The DNA of the CDR3 is TGTGCCAGCAGCCAACCGGACAGGGGGGATGAAAAACTGTTTTTT. Translated, it gives CASSQPDRGDEKLFF. The J gene is TRBJ1-4, the V gene TRBV3-1 (or the pseudogene TRBV3-2); 10 bases line up with TRBD1. Germline V lookup: CDR1 LGHDT, CDR2 YNNKEL (reference sequence). The V gene end was trimmed by 2 bases and the J gene end by 6 bases; junction bases not matched to a gene: 3. The CDR3 contains 15 residues.

This clone has more than one count but fewer than ten. This CDR3 reads CATSDQQGNYGYTF. CDR3 nucleotides: TGTGCCACCAGTGACCAACAAGGGAATTATGGCTACACCTTC. This chain uses TRBV24-1 with TRBJ1-2, with no clear D. CDR3 length equals 14 residues. CDR1 KGHDR and CDR2 SFDVKD come from the germline V gene. V lost 4 bases to trimming and J lost 5 bases, with 13 bases between them.

The V gene is TRBV28, the J gene TRBJ2-1, with 8 bases matching TRBD1. Looked up from germline, CDR1 is MDHEN and CDR2 is SYDVKM. Trimming took 4 bases from V and 4 from J; bases not matched to a gene: 6. This CDR3 contains 15 residues. The CDR3 loop is CASSSTGTGYNEQFF. CDR3 sequence (DNA): TGTGCCAGCAGTTCCACCGGGACAGGATACAATGAGCAGTTCTTC.

The chain has TRBV12-5 and TRBJ2-2; TRBD1 agrees at 9 bases. J gave up 7 bases and V 0 bases, and 9 bases lay outside the gene matches. CDR1 and CDR2 from the germline V gene are LGHNT and FRNRAP. The CDR3 runs 17 residues. The CDR3 DNA reads TGTGCTAGTGGTTTGGTCGGGACAGGGCGCGAGAACGGGGAGCTGTTTTTT. Translated: CASGLVGTGRENGELFF.

The rearrangement links TRBV7-3 to TRBJ2-7; maybe TRBD2 (6 bases). The CDR3 is made up of 15 amino acids. Germline V CDR1 and CDR2: SGHTA, FQGTGA. Trimming stripped 5 bases from V and 4 bases from J, with 18 bases between. The CDR3 DNA reads TGTGCCAGCAGCCCCTTCGGGGGTCCTGGGTACGAGCAGTACTTC. Translating gives CASSPFGGPGYEQYF.

The chain recombines TRBV19 with TRBJ1-3; D remains unclear. The germline V gene has CDR1 LNHDA and CDR2 SQIVND (reference sequence). This CDR3 has 15 amino acids. The germline V and J ends were trimmed by 5 bases and 8 bases, with 19 bases remaining between them. CDR3 sequence (DNA): TGTGCCAGTAGTGAAACAGACTCCGGCGGACACACCATATATTTT. Amino acid sequence: CASSETDSGGHTIYF. The full variable domain, its missing parts supplied by reference TRBV19 and TRBJ1-3, is DGGITQSPKYLFRKEGQNVTLSCEQNLNHDAMYWYRQDPGQGLRLIYYSQIVNDFQKGDIAEGYSVSREKKESFPLTVTSAQKNPTAFYLCASSETDSGGHTIYFGEGSWLTVV.

This clone has just a few counts. J is TRBJ1-6 and V is TRBV28; D call uncertain. Per germline, CDR1 MDHEN and CDR2 SYDVKM. This CDR3 has 14 residues. Trimming stripped 5 bases from V and 4 bases from J, with 9 bases between. CDR3 nucleotides: TGTGCCAGCAGTGGAGGCCGGTATAATTCACCCCTCCACTTT. Its protein product is CASSGGRYNSPLHF.

This clone appeared a single time. This sequence joins TRBV5-1 and TRBJ2-7; 10 bases fit TRBD1. The trim removed 3 bases at V and 6 bases at J, leaving 3 bases unmatched. The CDR3 runs 13 residues. Germline CDR1 and CDR2: SGHRS and YFSETQ. CDR3 nucleotides: TGCGCCAGCAGCTGGGGACAGGGGAGCGAGCAGTACTTC. This sequence encodes CASSWGQGSEQYF.

This clone occurred a few times. The genes are TRBV9 and TRBJ2-7; 7 nucleotides align to TRBD2. Trimming removed 0 bases from V and 2 bases from J; junction bases left unmatched: 5. The CDR3 has 15 residues. Germline lookup yields CDR1 SGDLS and CDR2 YYNGEE. The DNA for the CDR3 is TGTGCCAGCAGCGTAGAGGCTAGCGGCACCTACGAGCAGTACTTC. This codes for CASSVEASGTYEQYF.

The chain uses TRBV7-6 and TRBJ1-4; maybe TRBD1 (5 bases). CDR3 length equals 16 residues. Germline V lookup: CDR1 SGHVS, CDR2 FNYEAQ. The ends were cut back, 0 bases at V and 2 bases at J, with 10 bases in the middle. As DNA, the CDR3 is TGTGCCAGCAGCTTAGCGCGGAGGGGCACTAATGAAAAACTGTTTTTT. It encodes CASSLARRGTNEKLFF.